This T cell receptor (beta chain) was sequenced during a study of T cell repertoires in cytomegalovirus infection. Study-level background: TCR beta signatures that were public indicated CMV infection and matching HLA type.

A word on this clonotype: Its target is not known.

Each CDR3 protein is one row after TCRdb ran MiXCR on the reads. The sample records 510,000 or so distinct CDR3 sequences, around 27% being singletons. The CDR3 has 11 amino acids. Deletions cut 2 bases from V and 8 bases from J, with 6 bases between. CDR1 is SQVTM, CDR2 ANQGSEA, per germline. Study-level points and caveats: What dominated the ex vivo response were HLA-C-restricted CMV-specific TCR beta clonotypes. Of the TCR beta families, the public ones yielded a cumulative frequency that identified carriers of CMV plus the relevant HLA.

The V gene is TRBV29-1, the J gene TRBJ2-2; D is undetermined. Sequences were obtained from PBMCs. The source is a human donor in good health (CMV status not recorded). Some clones in this sample may be carry-over from other donors' samples. The CDR3 DNA sequence: TGCAGCGTTGAAATAAGGGGGGAGCTGTTTTTT. It yields the protein CSVEIRGELFF.